One and the same sample provided the 6 T cell receptor beta chains below, sequenced in a study of blood T cell repertoires in COVID-19. Profiled with immunoSEQ multiplex PCR; TCRdb holds only in-frame clones, not every one. The top ten hold 4% to 5.5% of the sample, which has 200,000 to 250,000 clones, approximately 91% seen once. The material sequenced was peripheral blood. The origin of the receptors is a woman aged 40 to 50 with acute or convalescent COVID-19.

The chain joins TRBV28 to TRBJ1-6; D gene unclear. Deletions cut 8 bases from V and 7 bases from J, with 15 bases between. This CDR3 contains 14 residues. Germline CDR1 and CDR2: MDHEN and SYDVKM. DNA for the CDR3: TGTGCCAGCGCCTCTGGGCTGCCGAATTCACCCCTCCACTTT. It translates to CASASGLPNSPLHF.

The chain employs TRBV25-1 and TRBJ2-2, with a weak D call TRBD1 (6 bases). Germline V gene sequence: CDR1 MGHDK, CDR2 SYGVNS. The germline V and J ends were trimmed by 3 bases and 4 bases, with 9 bases remaining between them. This CDR3 is built from 14 residues. CDR3 nucleotide sequence: TGTGCCAGCAGTGACCCGGACAGCACCGGGGAGCTGTTTTTT. This sequence encodes CASSDPDSTGELFF.

The J gene is TRBJ2-7, the V gene TRBV10-3; D unclear. Trimming took off 3 bases at V and 4 bases at J, with 7 bases between the two ends. The CDR3 extends over 12 amino acids. Germline CDR1 ENHRY, CDR2 SYGVKD. This CDR3 is CAISETVYEQYV. CDR3 DNA: TGTGCCATCAGTGAAACGGTGTACGAGCAGTACGTC.

The V and J genes are TRBV10-3 and TRBJ1-1; D not resolved. Germline CDR1 ENHRY, CDR2 SYGVKD. Trimming cost V 3 bases and J 6 bases, with 8 bases left between them. The CDR3 contains 12 residues. The CDR3 DNA reads TGTGCCATCAGTGACAGTTCACCTGAAGCTTTCTTT. This sequence encodes CAISDSSPEAFF.

This clone was observed a few times. The chain uses TRBV10-3 and TRBJ2-1, with TRBD2 as a possible D gene (7 bases). Between the trimmed V and J ends, which lost 0 bases and 4 bases, there was a span of 16 bases. Germline-derived CDR1 and CDR2 are ENHRY and SYGVKD. This CDR3 is built from 17 residues. The CDR3 DNA reads TGTGCCATCAGTGAGTCGGGGTTCGGGGGGCAGTACAATGAGCAGTTCTTC. Translated, it gives CAISESGFGGQYNEQFF.

This chain uses TRBV24-1 with TRBJ2-2; 12 nucleotides match TRBD2. The V gene's germline CDR1 is KGHDR and CDR2 SFDVKD. The J segment lost 5 bases and the V segment lost 5 bases, leaving 14 bases of the junction unmatched. This CDR3 is built from 19 residues. The CDR3 loop is CATSGPGPSGGAGTGELFF. CDR3 sequence (DNA): TGTGCCACCAGTGGCCCGGGGCCTAGCGGGGGGGCCGGGACCGGGGAGCTGTTTTTT.